These T cell receptor beta chains were read from a single sample in a study of blood T cell repertoires in COVID-19. TCRdb's table, derived via immunoSEQ multiplex PCR, lists solely in-frame clones and lacks some. The sample holds about 180,000 clones, 70% to 90% seen once. The material sequenced was peripheral blood. The receptors originated from a man in his fifties or sixties with acute or convalescent COVID-19. CDR3s include the opening cysteine and the closing phenylalanine or tryptophan. A D gene is named only where the DNA matches it firmly. The size entry is marked missing in some rows and otherwise reads once, few, many or a size class.

>NA|TRBJ2-3|TRBV28|NA|16
TGTGCCAGCAGTGTACAGGGAAAAGGGAGCACAGATACGCAGTATTTT
CASSVQGKGSTDTQYF
>TRBD2|TRBJ2-3|TRBV20-1|NA|15
TGCAGTGCTAGTTTGCGGGAGGCTAGCACAGATACGCAGTATTTT
CSASLREASTDTQYF
>NA|TRBJ2-1|TRBV5-1|NA|15
TGCGCCAGCAGCTGGCAGGGGCCCGGCCGGGGTGAGCAGTTCTTC
CASSWQGPGRGEQFF
>NA|TRBJ1-1|TRBV7-9|few|16
TGTGCCAGCAGCTTACGCGGGTTGGGAAGGGACACTGAAGCTTTCTTT
CASSLRGLGRDTEAFF
>NA|TRBJ1-1|TRBV2|NA|12
TGTGCCAGCAGTCGACAAAACACTGAAGCTTTCTTT
CASSRQNTEAFF
>NA|TRBJ2-1|TRBV9|NA|17
TGTGCCAGCACCCTCAGTACGGGAGCAGCGGGTTACAATGAGCAGTTCTTC
CASTLSTGAAGYNEQFF
>TRBD2|TRBJ2-3|TRBV19|NA|16
TGTGCCAGTATGCTGACTAGCGGGAGGGTTAAAGATACGCAGTATTTT
CASMLTSGRVKDTQYF
>TRBD2|TRBJ2-1|TRBV28|NA|14
TGTGCCAGCAGTTTACCAGCGGGAGGGTTTGAGCAGTTCTTC
CASSLPAGGFEQFF
>TRBD1|TRBJ2-2|TRBV2|NA|14
TGTGCCAGCAGGTCAGGACAGGTCACCGGGGAGCTGTTTTTT
CASRSGQVTGELFF
>NA|TRBJ2-3|TRBV9|NA|14
TGTGCCAGCAGCCTTCGGCTAGTAACAGATACGCAGTATTTT
CASSLRLVTDTQYF
>NA|TRBJ1-4|TRBV12-3/TRBV12-4|once|12
TGTGCCAGCGGGGACACGGATGAAAAACTGTTTTTT
CASGDTDEKLFF
>TRBD2|TRBJ2-1|TRBV9|NA|15
TGTGCCAGCAGCGTAGCCCTAGCGGGAGATAATGAGCAGTTCTTC
CASSVALAGDNEQFF
>NA|TRBJ1-5|TRBV20-1|NA|15
TGCAGTGCTAGTGAAGGGGCGCGAAGGAATCAGCCCCAGCATTTT
CSASEGARRNQPQHF
>NA|TRBJ2-1|TRBV24-1|NA|13
TGTGCCACCAGGAAGGACAGCTACAATGAGCAGTTCTTC
CATRKDSYNEQFF
>TRBD2|TRBJ2-5|TRBV3-1/TRBV3-2|NA|17
TGTGCCAGCAGCCCTCAGGGGAGCGGGAGAAGGAAAGAGACCCAGTACTTC
CASSPQGSGRRKETQYF
>TRBD1|TRBJ2-7|TRBV12-3/TRBV12-4|NA|12
TGTGCCAGCAGTTCACAGGGGTACGAGCAGTACTTC
CASSSQGYEQYF
>TRBD2|TRBJ2-7|TRBV4-2|NA|16
TGTGCCAGCAGCCAAGAATCGACTAGCGGCTCCTACGAGCAGTACTTC
CASSQESTSGSYEQYF
>NA|TRBJ1-1|TRBV24-1|NA|13
TGTGCCACCAGTGATTTGCTCCCTCGGGGAGCTTTCTTT
CATSDLLPRGAFF
>NA|TRBJ1-5|TRBV6-5|NA|15
TGTGCCAGCAGTTACTCGAAACAGAGTACGCAGCCCCAGCATTTT
CASSYSKQSTQPQHF
>TRBD2|TRBJ2-7|TRBV3-1/TRBV3-2|NA|15
TGTGCCAGCAGCCAAGGGACTAGCGGGATCCACGAGCAGTACTTC
CASSQGTSGIHEQYF
>TRBD1|TRBJ1-5|TRBV27|NA|14
TGTGCCAGCAGTTTGTGGGACAGCCTTCAGCCCCAGCATTTT
CASSLWDSLQPQHF
>NA|TRBJ1-1|TRBV5-1|NA|15
TGCGCCAGCAGCCTGGGGGTCGGAGAGAACACTGAAGCTTTCTTT
CASSLGVGENTEAFF
>TRBD1|TRBJ1-2|TRBV6-2/TRBV6-3|NA|15
TGTGCCAGCAGTGCTCGGGACAGGGGGAACTATGGCTACACCTTC
CASSARDRGNYGYTF
>TRBD1|TRBJ2-7|TRBV28|NA|15
TGTGCCAGCAAAGAAGCGGAGACAGGGGGCCGCGAGCAGTACTTC
CASKEAETGGREQYF
>TRBD2|TRBJ2-7|TRBV29-1|NA|16
TGCAGCGTTGTGGGGTCAAAGCGGGGAGGAGCCCTCGAGCAGTACTTC
CSVVGSKRGGALEQYF
>TRBD1|TRBJ2-2|TRBV27|NA|15
TGTGCCAGCAGTTTATCGACAGGGGTTCTGCGGGAGCTGTTTTTT
CASSLSTGVLRELFF
>NA|TRBJ2-1|TRBV9|NA|13
TGTGCCAGCAGCGTAGGAGGACTAAATGAGCAGTTCTTC
CASSVGGLNEQFF
>NA|TRBJ1-1|TRBV7-9|NA|16
TGTGCCAGCAGCCCCGCGGGGCGTGGGATGAACACTGAAGCTTTCTTT
CASSPAGRGMNTEAFF
>TRBD2|TRBJ2-3|TRBV29-1|NA|16
TGCAGCGTTGTTTTGGTAGCGGGTATCCGCACAGATACGCAGTATTTT
CSVVLVAGIRTDTQYF
>TRBD2|TRBJ2-3|TRBV5-5|NA|17
TGTGCCAGCAGCTTAATGACTAGCGGGAGGGGCACAGATACGCAGTATTTT
CASSLMTSGRGTDTQYF
>NA|TRBJ1-2|TRBV29-1|NA|13
TGCAGCGTCCGGAAGCTCGCAGGGCATGGCTACACCTTC
CSVRKLAGHGYTF
>TRBD2|TRBJ2-2|TRBV6-4|NA|15
TGTGCCAGCAGTGAGCTAGCGGGAGGCGGCGGGGAGCTGTTTTTT
CASSELAGGGGELFF
>NA|TRBJ2-4|TRBV28|NA|16
TGTGCCAACAGTTTGCACAGGCTATTAGCCAAAAACATTCAGTACTTC
CANSLHRLLAKNIQYF
>TRBD1|TRBJ2-7|TRBV4-1|once|14
TGCGCCAGCAGCCGGACAGGGGAAGGGTACGAGCAGTACTTC
CASSRTGEGYEQYF
>TRBD2|TRBJ2-1|TRBV27|NA|15
TGTGCCAGCAACCGACTAGCGGGTACTAACAATGAGCAGTTCTTC
CASNRLAGTNNEQFF
>TRBD1|TRBJ1-2|TRBV5-1|few|15
TGCGCCAGCAGGGCCGGGACAGGCGCGAACTATGGCTACACCTTC
CASRAGTGANYGYTF
>TRBD2|TRBJ2-2|TRBV28|once|14
TGTGCCAGCAGTAGCGGGGGAGGGACCGGGGAGCTGTTTTTT
CASSSGGGTGELFF
>TRBD2|TRBJ2-5|TRBV5-1|NA|17
TGCGCCAGCAGTCCACCGGGACTAGCGGGAGGAACCGAGACCCAGTACTTC
CASSPPGLAGGTETQYF
>NA|TRBJ2-7|TRBV6-5|NA|13
TGTGCCAGCAGGTCGGCAGGAACCTACGAGCAGTACTTC
CASRSAGTYEQYF
>NA|TRBJ1-4|TRBV18|NA|14
TGTGCCAGCCAAGGAGGGGCAACTAATGAAAAACTGTTTTTT
CASQGGATNEKLFF
>NA|TRBJ2-1|TRBV20-1|NA|12
TGCAGTGCTAGTGGAGGAAACAATGAGCAGTTCTTC
CSASGGNNEQFF
>NA|TRBJ2-5|TRBV28|NA|10
TGTGCCAGCGGCCAGGGGACCCAGTACTTC
CASGQGTQYF